This TCR beta chain was identified during a study of blood T cell repertoires in COVID-19. The CDR3 length is 12 residues. V dropped 4 bases and J dropped 4 bases, with 9 bases sitting between them. The V gene's germline CDR1 is SGHTS and CDR2 YDEGEE. Measured with immunoSEQ multiplex PCR; TCRdb has only the in-frame clones, and not every one. The table lists fewer than 200,000 clones, around 85% of them singletons. This clonotype was obtained from a woman aged 80 or over with acute or convalescent COVID-19. Sequencing was performed on peripheral blood. This sequence joins TRBV5-8 and TRBJ2-7, with D perhaps TRBD1 (5 bases). CDR3 residues: CASSETDYEQYF. CDR3 sequence (DNA): TGTGCCAGCAGCGAGACAGATTACGAGCAGTACTTC.